This T cell receptor beta chain was profiled in a study of cytomegalovirus exposure and HLA in healthy donors. PCR amplification relied on 60 Vbeta primers (plus 13 Jbeta primers). Some clones are missing from TCRdb's copy, which holds only in-frame ones; the method was immunoSEQ multiplex PCR. The sample includes under 150,000 clones, less than 85% seen only once; the top ten take over 6.5%. Germline CDR1 LGHNA, CDR2 YNFKEQ. The V segment lost 4 bases and the J segment 5 bases; nucleotides outside the gene matches: 9. The CDR3 sequence is 16 residues long. Sequenced: PBMCs. The chain links TRBV4-2 to TRBJ2-1, with 9 bases matching TRBD1. This receptor was taken from a man in his forties in good health and CMV-seropositive. In nucleotides, the CDR3 is TGTGCCAGCAGCCTCTCCCGAGGGACAGGGCACAATGAGCAGTTCTTC. Amino acids: CASSLSRGTGHNEQFF.